The clone carrying this TCR beta chain was counted once. Here immunoSEQ multiplex PCR was the method, and the copy in TCRdb shows in-frame clones only, minus some. The table shows roughly 430,000 clones, with roughly 87% occurring only once. V shed 0 bases and J shed 2 bases, with 13 bases lying between them. This CDR3 comprises 16 residues. Germline V CDR1 and CDR2: GTSNPN, SVGIG (reference sequence). This specimen comes from a study of blood T cell repertoires in COVID-19. This clonotype was sampled from a woman in her thirties or forties with acute COVID-19. The sample comprised PBMCs or T cells enriched from blood (not recorded which). This chain connects TRBV30 to TRBJ1-4; D ambiguous. The CDR3 DNA sequence: TGTGCCTGGAGTGTATATGGCAGGCGCACTAATGAAAAACTGTTTTTT. Its translation: CAWSVYGRRTNEKLFF.